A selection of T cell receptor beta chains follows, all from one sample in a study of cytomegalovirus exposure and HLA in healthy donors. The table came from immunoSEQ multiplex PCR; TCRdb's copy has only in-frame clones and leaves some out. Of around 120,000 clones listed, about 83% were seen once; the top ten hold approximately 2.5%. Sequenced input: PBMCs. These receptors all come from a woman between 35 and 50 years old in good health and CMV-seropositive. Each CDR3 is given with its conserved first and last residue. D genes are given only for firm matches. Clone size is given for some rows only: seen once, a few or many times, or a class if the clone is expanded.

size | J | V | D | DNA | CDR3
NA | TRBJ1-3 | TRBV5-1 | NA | TGCGCCAGCAGCTCGAAGGACAGATCTTCTGGAAACACCATATATTTT | CASSSKDRSSGNTIYF
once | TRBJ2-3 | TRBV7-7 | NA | TGTGCTAGCAGCTTAGTCCGAGCGGATACGCAGTATTTT | CASSLVRADTQYF
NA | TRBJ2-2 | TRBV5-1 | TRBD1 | TGCGCCAGCAGCCCCGACCCCGCCGGGACAGGGTTTGACACCGGGGAGCTGTTTTTT | CASSPDPAGTGFDTGELFF
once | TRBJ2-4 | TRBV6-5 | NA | TGTGCCAGCAGCCCGGGACTGATAGCCAAAAACATTCAGTACTTC | CASSPGLIAKNIQYF
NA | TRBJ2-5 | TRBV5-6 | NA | TGTGCCAGCAGCACCAGGAGGGGGCTGGGTGAGACCCAGTACTTC | CASSTRRGLGETQYF
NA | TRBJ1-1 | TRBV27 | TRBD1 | TGTGCCAGCAGTTCCCCCGGGACAGGGAACATGAACACTGAAGCTTTCTTT | CASSSPGTGNMNTEAFF
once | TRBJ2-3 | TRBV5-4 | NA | TGTGCCAGCAGCTTCTGGGTGGGGGGGCTGGCAGATACGCAGTATTTT | CASSFWVGGLADTQYF
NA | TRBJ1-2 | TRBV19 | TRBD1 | TGTGCCAGTAGCCTTTTGGGGACAGGGGGCCTCAACTATGGCTACACCTTC | CASSLLGTGGLNYGYTF
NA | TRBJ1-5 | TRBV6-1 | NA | TGTGCCAGCAGTGAAACGTCGGGTGGTCAGCCCCAGCATTTT | CASSETSGGQPQHF
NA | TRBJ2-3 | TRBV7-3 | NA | TGTGCCAGCAGCTATGCGGGGCCTACGCAGTATTTT | CASSYAGPTQYF
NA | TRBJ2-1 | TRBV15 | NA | TGTGCCACCAGCAGGGGGGGCTCCTACAATGAGCAGTTCTTC | CATSRGGSYNEQFF
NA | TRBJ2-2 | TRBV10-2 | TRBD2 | TGCGCCAGTCTAGCGGGGGCTCTGGGGGCCGGGGAGCTGTTTTTT | CASLAGALGAGELFF
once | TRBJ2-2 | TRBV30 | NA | TGTGCCTGGAGTGTACAACCGAGCGCCGGGGAGCTGTTTTTT | CAWSVQPSAGELFF
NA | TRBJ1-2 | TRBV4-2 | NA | TGTGCCAGCAGCCAAAGGGGTACAGATAACTATGGCTACACCTTC | CASSQRGTDNYGYTF
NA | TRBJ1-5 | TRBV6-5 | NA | TGTGCCAGCCAGGCAGGGGAGAATCAGCCCCAGCATTTT | CASQAGENQPQHF
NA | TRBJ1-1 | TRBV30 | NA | TGTGCCTGGAGTGTACGCGGCACTGAAGCTTTCTTT | CAWSVRGTEAFF
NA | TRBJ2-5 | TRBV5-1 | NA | TGCGCCAGCAGCTCAGCTGGCGGCCAAGAGACCCAGTACTTC | CASSSAGGQETQYF
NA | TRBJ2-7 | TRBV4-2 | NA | TGTGCCAGCAGCCAAGGTGGGGACTACGAGCAGTACTTC | CASSQGGDYEQYF
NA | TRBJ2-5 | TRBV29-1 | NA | TGCAGCGTTGCATCACGGCGGGTCCAAGAGACCCAGTACTTC | CSVASRRVQETQYF
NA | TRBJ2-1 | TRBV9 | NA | TGTGCCAGCAGCGTAGCTACCGGGGGATACAATGAGCAGTTCTTC | CASSVATGGYNEQFF
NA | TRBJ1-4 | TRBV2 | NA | TGTGCCAGCAGTGGTAGCAATACGTCGGGGGAAAAACTGTTTTTT | CASSGSNTSGEKLFF
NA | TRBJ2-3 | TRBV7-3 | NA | TGTGCCAGCAGCTCCGGGACTAGCACAGATACGCAGTATTTT | CASSSGTSTDTQYF
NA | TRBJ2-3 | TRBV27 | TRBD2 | TGTGCCAGCAGCCCCTCGGGGGGAGTCCCAGATACGCAGTATTTT | CASSPSGGVPDTQYF
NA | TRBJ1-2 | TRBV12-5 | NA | TGTGCTAGTGGTTTGGTAAAGGCCCCCGGGACACATATCTATGGCTACACCTTC | CASGLVKAPGTHIYGYTF
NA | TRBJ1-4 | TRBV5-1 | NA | TGCGCCAGCAGTTGGGGGGCAACTAATGAAAAACTGTTTTTT | CASSWGATNEKLFF
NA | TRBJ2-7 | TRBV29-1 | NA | TGCAGCGTTCCCGGGGACTTGGGTTACGAGCAGTACTTC | CSVPGDLGYEQYF
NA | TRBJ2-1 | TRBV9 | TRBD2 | TGTGCCAGCAGCGTAGTGGGGACTAGCGGCGCCCCCGGCAATGAGCAGTTCTTC | CASSVVGTSGAPGNEQFF
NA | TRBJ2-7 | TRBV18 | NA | TGTGCCAGCTCACCACCCCTAAACGAGCAGTACTTC | CASSPPLNEQYF
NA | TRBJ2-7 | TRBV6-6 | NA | TGTGCCAGCAGTTACCAGTCCTACGAGCAGTACTTC | CASSYQSYEQYF
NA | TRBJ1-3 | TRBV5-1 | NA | TGCGCCAGCAGCTTCGGACAGTCTGCCTCTGGAAACACCATATATTTT | CASSFGQSASGNTIYF
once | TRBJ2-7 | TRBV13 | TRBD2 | TGTGCCAGCAGCTTAGGCCTAGCGGGAGTTAACTACGAGCAGTACTTC | CASSLGLAGVNYEQYF
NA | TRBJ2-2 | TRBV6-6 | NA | TGTGCCAGCAGTTACACTAGTCCCACCGGGGAGCTGTTTTTT | CASSYTSPTGELFF
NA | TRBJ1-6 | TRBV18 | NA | TGTGCCAGCTCATCCGAACAGGGTTCACCCCTCCACTTT | CASSSEQGSPLHF
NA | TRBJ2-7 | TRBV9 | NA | NA | CASSVANGILYF
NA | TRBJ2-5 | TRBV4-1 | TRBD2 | TGCGCCAGCAGCCCCCTCGGACTAGCGGGAGGGCGGGAGACCCAGTACTTC | CASSPLGLAGGRETQYF
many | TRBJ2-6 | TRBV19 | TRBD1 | TGTGCCACCTTGGGACAGGCTGACCTCTCTGGGGCCAACGTCCTGACTTTC | CATLGQADLSGANVLTF
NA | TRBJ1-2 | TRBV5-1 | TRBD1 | TGCGCCAGCAGCGCCCAGGGGGACTATGGCTACACCTTC | CASSAQGDYGYTF
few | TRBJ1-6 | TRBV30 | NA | TGTGCCTGGATGGCCGGAGGGTATAATTCACCCCTCCACTTT | CAWMAGGYNSPLHF
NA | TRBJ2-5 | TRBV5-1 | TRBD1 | TGCGCCAGCAGCTATCCCGGGACAGATCAAGAGACCCAGTACTTC | CASSYPGTDQETQYF
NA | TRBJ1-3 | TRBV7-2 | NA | TGTGCCAGCAGCTTCCCGGGAGTTCGAAACACCATATATTTT | CASSFPGVRNTIYF
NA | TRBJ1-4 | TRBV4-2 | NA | TGTGCCAGCAGATCACCGGGACACTCTAATGAAAAACTGTTTTTT | CASRSPGHSNEKLFF
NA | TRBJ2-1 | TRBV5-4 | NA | TGTGCCAGCAGCTTGGGAACCCAAGCGATTACCTACAATGAGCAGTTCTTC | CASSLGTQAITYNEQFF
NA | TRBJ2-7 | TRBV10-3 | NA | TGTGCCATCAGGGTAGGGGATTACGAGCAGTACTTC | CAIRVGDYEQYF
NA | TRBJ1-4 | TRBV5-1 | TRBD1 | TGCGCCAGCAAACCTGGACAGGGGGCAACTAATGAAAAACTGTTTTTT | CASKPGQGATNEKLFF
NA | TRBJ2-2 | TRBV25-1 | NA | TGTGCCAGCAGTACCCGACAGGTTACGGACGGGGAGCTGTTTTTT | CASSTRQVTDGELFF
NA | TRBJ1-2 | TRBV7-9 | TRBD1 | TGTGCCAGCAGCTTTTCCCGGGACAGGGGCCGTGGCTACACCTTC | CASSFSRDRGRGYTF
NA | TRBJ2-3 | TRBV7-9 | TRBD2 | TGTGCCAGCAGCTTCTGGGCTAGCGGGGGCACAGATACGCAGTATTTT | CASSFWASGGTDTQYF
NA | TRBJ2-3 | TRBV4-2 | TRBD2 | TGTGCCAGCAGCCAACCTCGACTAGCGGGGGCCCTCACAGATACGCAGTATTTT | CASSQPRLAGALTDTQYF
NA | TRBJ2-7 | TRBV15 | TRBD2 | TGTGCCACCAGCAGAGTAAGAAGCGGGAGGTTCCACGAGCAGTACTTC | CATSRVRSGRFHEQYF
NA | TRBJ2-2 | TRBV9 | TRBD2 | TGTGCCAGCAGCACCCATGGACTAGCGGGAAACACCGGGGAGCTGTTTTTT | CASSTHGLAGNTGELFF
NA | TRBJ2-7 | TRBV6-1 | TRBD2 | TGTGCCATTGTCCCGACTAGCGGGACCTACGAGCAGTACTTC | CAIVPTSGTYEQYF
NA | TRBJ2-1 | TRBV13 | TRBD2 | TGTGCCAGCAGCTGGCGGGGGCAACTAGCGGGAGTGGACAATGAGCAGTTCTTC | CASSWRGQLAGVDNEQFF